This TCR beta chain was captured in a study of T cell changes during pregnancy in multiple sclerosis (dated by TCRdb to about 2019). Regarding the complete study: The study looked at changes in the T cell repertoire across pregnancy in women with multiple sclerosis.

With respect to this clone: Its recognized antigen is unknown. No per-base quality is available; no much larger clone lies one base away.

Library preparation used the immunoSEQ multiplex PCR assay. Held by TCRdb, this immuneACCESS table contains in-frame sequences only and omits some clones. Under half of the omission traces to an unresolved V gene where checked; the cause of the rest is unknown. Within this sample are tens of thousands of clones, with 88% of them counted one time only. 0.5% to 0.65% of the sample goes to the ten largest clones. According to the germline V gene, CDR1 reads MNHNS and CDR2 reads SASEGT. V is cut by 2 bases and J by 4 bases, and the space between the germline ends is 15 bases. The CDR3 numbers 16 residues from cysteine through phenylalanine. The entry retains the CDR3 DNA only, 48 bases that are in frame from base 1.

The sequencing here drew on CD4+ T cells from peripheral blood mononuclear cells, taken in the first trimester of pregnancy. In this chain, TRBV6-1 is recombined with TRBJ2-1; the D segment cannot be called with confidence. This TCR was recovered from a female donor with multiple sclerosis, enrolled in a pregnancy study. CDR3 reads: CASSERSGGRYNEQFF. The DNA is TGTGCCAGCAGTGAAAGGAGTGGCGGTAGATACAATGAGCAGTTCTTC.